Listed below are T cell receptor beta chains from one sample, sequenced in a study of shared clonotypes between healthy human individuals. Profiling relied on immunoSEQ multiplex PCR, and the TCRdb table lists in-frame clones only, not all of them. The profile covers 950,000 to 1,200,000 clones, with about 80% appearing a single time and 0.89% taken by the ten largest. The sequencing sample was made of memory CD4+ T cells from PBMCs. Source of these receptors: a man aged 18 to 35 in good health. Some clones in this sample may be carry-over from other donors' samples. Both conserved end residues are part of each CDR3. D genes are given only for firm matches. Only part of the rows carry a size: once, few, many, or a class if the clone is expanded.

j_call d_call clone_size v_call cdr3_aa cdr3_nt
TRBJ2-5 . once TRBV12-5 CASGSGETQYF TGTGCTAGTGGTTCCGGGGAGACCCAGTACTTC
TRBJ2-7 TRBD2 . TRBV19 CASKKLAGKEYEQYF TGTGCCAGTAAGAAACTAGCGGGAAAGGAATACGAGCAGTACTTC
TRBJ2-7 . . TRBV28 CASSLGGLTYEQYF TGTGCCAGCAGTCTAGGGGGGCTCACCTACGAGCAGTACTTC
TRBJ1-2 . . TRBV2 CASSEQTIYGYTF TGTGCCAGCAGTGAACAAACGATCTATGGCTACACCTTC
TRBJ1-4 . . TRBV2 CASRGVQGSNEKLFF TGTGCCAGCAGAGGGGTCCAGGGCAGTAATGAAAAACTGTTTTTT
TRBJ1-1 . . TRBV18 CASSPLLRPEAFF TGTGCCAGCTCACCACTGCTTCGCCCAGAAGCTTTCTTT
TRBJ1-3 TRBD1 once TRBV28 CASSPSDRDNTIYF TGTGCCAGCAGTCCCTCGGACAGGGATAACACCATATATTTT
TRBJ1-3 . . TRBV7-9 CASSPRTSGNTIYF TGTGCCAGCAGCCCGAGAACCTCTGGAAACACCATATATTTT
TRBJ2-7 TRBD2 . TRBV19 CASSPGLAGGFRYEQYF TGTGCCAGTAGTCCGGGACTAGCGGGAGGTTTTCGGTACGAGCAGTACTTC
TRBJ2-3 . . TRBV9 CASSVGATDTQYF TGTGCCAGCAGCGTAGGAGCCACAGATACGCAGTATTTT
TRBJ2-7 . many TRBV7-8 CASSLVGAGSGYEQYF TGTGCCAGCAGCTTAGTGGGGGCGGGGTCCGGGTACGAGCAGTACTTC
TRBJ1-1 . few TRBV19 CASSMEGDTEAFF TGTGCCAGTAGTATGGAGGGGGACACTGAAGCTTTCTTT
TRBJ2-7 . . TRBV5-5 CASSSRLVIYEQYF TGTGCCAGCAGCTCTAGACTAGTGATCTACGAGCAGTACTTC
TRBJ1-1 . . TRBV27 CASSFPGAEAFF TGTGCCAGCAGTTTCCCCGGCGCTGAAGCTTTCTTT
TRBJ2-2 . . TRBV7-2 CASSLGRNTGELFF TGTGCCAGCAGCTTAGGGAGGAACACCGGGGAGCTGTTTTTT
TRBJ2-1 TRBD2 . TRBV4-1 CASSQETSGGVWSYNEQFF TGCGCCAGCAGCCAAGAGACTAGCGGGGGGGTTTGGTCCTACAATGAGCAGTTCTTC
TRBJ2-1 TRBD2 . TRBV19 CASSTRTSGSYEQFF TGTGCCAGTAGTACCCGGACTAGCGGGAGCTATGAGCAGTTCTTC
TRBJ1-2 . . TRBV9 CASSVAGADYGYTF TGTGCCAGCAGCGTAGCAGGGGCCGACTATGGCTACACCTTC
TRBJ2-7 . . TRBV28 CASNPGGHSYEQYF TGTGCCAGCAACCCCGGGGGACACTCCTACGAGCAGTACTTC
TRBJ1-6 TRBD1 . TRBV2 CASSPGTASSPLHF TGTGCCAGCAGCCCCGGGACAGCAAGTTCACCCCTCCACTTT
TRBJ2-7 . once TRBV7-9 CASSPSRQSSYEQYF TGTGCCAGCAGCCCCTCCCGGCAGAGCTCCTACGAACAGTACTTC
TRBJ1-2 . . TRBV19 CASSIAGEDYGYTF TGTGCCAGTAGTATTGCCGGGGAGGACTATGGCTACACCTTC